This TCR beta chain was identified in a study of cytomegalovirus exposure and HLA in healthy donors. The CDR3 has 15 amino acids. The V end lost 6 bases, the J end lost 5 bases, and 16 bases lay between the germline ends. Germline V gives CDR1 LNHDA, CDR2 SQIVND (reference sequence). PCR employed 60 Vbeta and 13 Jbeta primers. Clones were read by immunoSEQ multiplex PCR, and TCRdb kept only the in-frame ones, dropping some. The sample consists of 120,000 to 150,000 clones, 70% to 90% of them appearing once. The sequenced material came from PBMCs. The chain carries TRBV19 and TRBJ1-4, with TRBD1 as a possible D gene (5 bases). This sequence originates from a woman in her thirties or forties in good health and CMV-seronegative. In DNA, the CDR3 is TGTGCCAGTAGGCCCCGACAGTTCCCGAATGAAAAACTGTTTTTT. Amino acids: CASRPRQFPNEKLFF.